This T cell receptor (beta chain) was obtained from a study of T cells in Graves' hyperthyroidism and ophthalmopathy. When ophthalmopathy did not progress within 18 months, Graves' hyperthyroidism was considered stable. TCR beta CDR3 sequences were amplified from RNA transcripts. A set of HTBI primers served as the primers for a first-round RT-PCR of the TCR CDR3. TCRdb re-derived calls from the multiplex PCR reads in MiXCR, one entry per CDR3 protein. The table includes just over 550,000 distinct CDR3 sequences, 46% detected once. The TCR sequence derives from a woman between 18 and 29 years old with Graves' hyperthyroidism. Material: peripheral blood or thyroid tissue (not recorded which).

The CDR3 is CASSVDPGGLEKLFF. The CDR3 nucleotides are TGTGCCAGCAGCGTAGATCCAGGGGGCCTGGAAAAACTGTTTTTT. The V call is TRBV9, the J call TRBJ1-4; 8 bases line up with TRBD1. Germline CDR1 reads SGDLS; CDR2 reads YYNGEE. The CDR3 spans 15 residues. After removal of 0 bases from V and 8 bases from J, the junction contained 6 bases not matched to a gene. Full variable domain (missing parts from reference TRBV9 and TRBJ1-4): DSGVTQTPKHLITATGQRVTLRCSPRSGDLSVYWYQQSLDQGLQFLIQYYNGEERAKGNILERFSAQQFPDLHSELNLSSLELGDSALYFCASSVDPGGLEKLFFGSGTQLSVL.